This T cell receptor beta chain was sequenced during a study of T cells in Graves' hyperthyroidism and ophthalmopathy. The CDR3 has 14 residues. Germline CDR1 is SGHKS and CDR2 is YYEKEE (reference sequence). Trimming pared 2 bases from V and 5 bases from J, leaving 10 bases between. Amplified TCR beta CDR3 regions came from RNA transcripts. Initially, a first-round RT-PCR of the TCR CDR3 employed the HTBI primer set. TCRdb used MiXCR to reprocess the multiplex PCR reads, holding one entry per CDR3 protein. This table holds 280,000 or so distinct CDR3 sequences, 15% found once. The sample holds many counts of this clonotype.

The clonotype originates from a woman aged 45-60 years with Graves' hyperthyroidism that later progressed to Graves' ophthalmopathy. The chain couples TRBV5-5 to TRBJ2-2; D is undetermined. Specimen: blood. CDR3 sequence reads: CASSFSLGTGELFF. As DNA, the CDR3 is TGTGCCAGCAGCTTTTCCCTGGGGACCGGGGAGCTGTTTTTT.